The 32 T cell receptor beta chains listed next were all sequenced from one sample in a study of cytomegalovirus exposure and HLA in healthy donors. The PCR was carried out with 60 Vbeta primers and 13 Jbeta primers. Clones were sequenced by immunoSEQ multiplex PCR, and TCRdb holds only the in-frame ones, with some missing. In the table there are about 130,000 clones, 70% to 80% of which are singletons. The sequenced sample was PBMCs. The receptor set was obtained from a woman aged 55 to 70 in good health and CMV-seropositive.

This clone was observed a few times. The chain recombines TRBV2 with TRBJ2-5, with 8 bases aligning to TRBD1. The CDR3 sequence is 17 residues long. Germline V gene sequence: CDR1 SNHLY, CDR2 FYNNEI. The ends lost 9 bases at V and 3 bases at J; junction bases unmatched: 18. The CDR3 spells CARGNQAQGAREETQYF. CDR3 DNA: TGTGCCAGAGGGAACCAAGCGCAGGGGGCTAGGGAAGAGACCCAGTACTTC. Full variable domain (outside the CDR3, taken from reference TRBV2 and TRBJ2-5): EPEVTQTPSHQVTQMGQEVILRCVPISNHLYFYWYRQILGQKVEFLVSFYNNEISEKSEIFDDQFSVERPDGSNFTLKIRSTKLEDSAMYFCARGNQAQGAREETQYFGPGTRLLVL.

CDR3 DNA sequence: TGTGCCAGCACCCAATGGGGGCGGTCCAGCTCCTACGAGCAGTACTTC. Encoded protein: CASTQWGRSSSYEQYF. The rearrangement uses TRBV27 and TRBJ2-7, with D tentatively TRBD1 (6 bases). V lost 7 bases to trimming and J lost 0 bases, with 19 bases between them. The CDR3 is 16 residues long. Germline CDR1 is MNHEY and CDR2 is SMNVEV (reference sequence).

The chain couples TRBV5-8 to TRBJ2-1; 8 positions agree with TRBD2. V shed 4 bases and J 7 bases; nucleotides not matched to a gene: 22. CDR3 length equals 19 residues. Germline V lookup: CDR1 SGHTS, CDR2 YDEGEE. The CDR3 coding sequence is TGTGCCAGCAGCCCGAAGCCGGGACATTCTGCGGGGGGCGGAAATGAGCAGTTCTTC. Amino acids: CASSPKPGHSAGGGNEQFF.

The chain carries TRBV27 and TRBJ2-7; TRBD1 matches 10 bases. Germline V gene lookup returns CDR1 MNHEY and CDR2 SMNVEV (reference sequence). This CDR3 comprises 16 residues. J lost 4 bases, V lost 4 bases, and 10 bases had no gene match. The CDR3 DNA reads as TGTGCCAGCAGTTGGGGGGTAGGGACAGGGGTATACGAGCAGTACTTC. Translating gives CASSWGVGTGVYEQYF.

V and J are TRBV6-1 and TRBJ2-1; D possibly corresponds to TRBD2 (6 bases). V was cut by 1 base and J by 9 bases, with 7 bases left in between. This CDR3 has 12 amino acids. CDR1 is MNHNS, CDR2 SASEGT, per germline. Here the CDR3 reads CASSEVGGEQFF. In DNA form, the CDR3 reads TGTGCCAGCAGTGAAGTGGGGGGTGAGCAGTTCTTC.

The sample holds one count of this clone. The gene calls are TRBV18 and TRBJ1-1; no firm D call. The V end was cut by 3 bases, the J end by 0 bases, with 8 bases between. The CDR3 loop spans 14 amino acids. Germline values: CDR1 KGHSH, CDR2 LQKENI. This CDR3 reads CASSPRRVNTEAFF. As DNA, the CDR3 is TGTGCCAGCTCACCGAGGAGGGTGAACACTGAAGCTTTCTTT.

The CDR3 spells CASSVQTSGGAGVNEQFF. The CDR3 DNA sequence: TGTGCCAGCAGCGTTCAGACTAGCGGGGGCGCCGGTGTCAATGAGCAGTTCTTC. The chain links TRBV11-2 to TRBJ2-1; 12 bases align to TRBD2. The CDR3 extends over 18 amino acids. The J segment lost 6 bases and the V segment lost 5 bases, leaving 14 bases of the junction unmatched. CDR1 is SGHAT and CDR2 is FQNNGV in the germline V gene.

With regard to this clone: The same CDR3 is also encoded by other DNA sequences in this sample. CDR3: CASSYSSRTGELFF. The CDR3 DNA sequence: TGTGCCAGCAGTTACTCATCCAGAACCGGGGAGCTGTTTTTT. V is TRBV6-6 and J is TRBJ2-2, with D unresolved. Looked up from germline, CDR1 is MNHNY and CDR2 is SVGAGI (reference sequence). V shed 0 bases and J shed 5 bases, with 7 bases lying between them. CDR3 length: 14 amino acids.

J is TRBJ1-3 and V is TRBV19, with TRBD1 matching over 7 bases. Unmatched junction bases numbered 6, after V lost 7 bases and J lost 0 bases. The CDR3 is made up of 15 amino acids. In germline, CDR1 is LNHDA, CDR2 SQIVND (reference sequence). The CDR3 loop reads CASTIGGSSGNTIYF. The CDR3 coding sequence is TGTGCCAGTACCATAGGGGGCAGCTCTGGAAACACCATATATTTT.

The gene calls are TRBV7-9 and TRBJ1-3; D is uncertain. Germline values: CDR1 SEHNR, CDR2 FQNEAQ (reference sequence). V was clipped by 5 bases and J by 0 bases, with 14 bases between them. The CDR3 contains 16 residues. The CDR3 nucleotides are TGTGCCAGCAGCACAGAGACCCAGGTCTCTGGAAACACCATATATTTT. As protein: CASSTETQVSGNTIYF.

The V and J genes are TRBV7-2 and TRBJ1-1; D gene unclear. Trimming took 6 bases from V and 0 from J, leaving 11 bases between them. CDR1 SGHTA and CDR2 FQGNSA come from the germline V gene. The CDR3 totals 14 residues. The CDR3 region has the DNA TGTGCCAGCAGGGCCCAACTAATGAACACTGAAGCTTTCTTT. Residues: CASRAQLMNTEAFF.

The rearrangement uses TRBV18 and TRBJ2-7, with 9 bases matching TRBD2. Trimming at V came to 0 bases and at J to 4 bases, leaving 1 base not matched to a gene. CDR1 KGHSH and CDR2 LQKENI come from the germline V gene. CDR3 length: 14 residues. Written as DNA, the CDR3 is TGTGCCAGCTCACCACCCAGCGGGGGGTACGAGCAGTACTTC. Translating it yields CASSPPSGGYEQYF.

This clone occurred a few times. The chain combines TRBV7-6 with TRBJ2-7; 9 bases fit TRBD1. The V segment lost 5 bases and the J segment 4 bases; nucleotides outside the gene matches: 6. This CDR3 comprises 14 residues. Germline CDR1 SGHVS, CDR2 FNYEAQ. CDR3 sequence: CASSPYGQGYEQYF. DNA of the CDR3: TGTGCCAGCAGCCCGTACGGACAGGGGTACGAGCAGTACTTC.

This clone was seen just once. The V call is TRBV5-1, the J call TRBJ2-7; D not certain. CDR3 length: 16 amino acids. V gave up 6 bases and J gave up 0 bases, with 19 bases separating them. Germline-derived CDR1 and CDR2 are SGHRS and YFSETQ. The CDR3 protein is CASTRDFPAYSYEQYF. In nucleotides, the CDR3 is TGCGCCAGCACCCGCGACTTCCCCGCTTACTCCTACGAGCAGTACTTC.

The V and J genes are TRBV5-6 and TRBJ1-6; D gene uncertain. Germline values: CDR1 SGHDT, CDR2 YYEEEE. The CDR3 covers 14 residues. Trimming took off 6 bases at V and 6 bases at J, with 13 bases between the two ends. CDR3 sequence reads: CASISWEFNSPLHF. CDR3 bases: TGTGCCAGCATCTCCTGGGAGTTTAATTCACCCCTCCACTTT.

The chain has TRBV6-1 and TRBJ1-4; no reliable D call. Germline lookup yields CDR1 MNHNS and CDR2 SASEGT. This CDR3 has 14 residues. Trimming pared 4 bases from V and 8 bases from J, leaving 14 bases between. The CDR3 region has the DNA TGTGCCAGCAGTGGATTGGAGGGCTACGAAAAACTGTTTTTT. This encodes CASSGLEGYEKLFF.

This chain connects TRBV14 to TRBJ2-7; TRBD2 is a possible D gene (6 bases). CDR1 and CDR2 from the germline V gene are SGHDN and FVKESK. This CDR3 has 13 residues. Trimming removed 1 base from V and 11 bases from J, with 15 bases in between. DNA for the CDR3: TGTGCCAGCAGCCAAGCCAGGGTTGGGGGGAAGTACTTC. As protein: CASSQARVGGKYF.

The rearrangement joins TRBV9 to TRBJ1-1; 11 bases are a match to TRBD1. Germline V lookup: CDR1 SGDLS, CDR2 YYNGEE. This CDR3 has 15 amino acids. V shed 0 bases and J 6 bases; nucleotides not matched to a gene: 4. The CDR3, as DNA: TGTGCCAGCAGCGTAGGGGGACAGGGGGTAGCTGAAGCTTTCTTT. Encoded protein: CASSVGGQGVAEAFF.

In its sample, this clone ranks as medium-sized. V usage is TRBV21-1 and J usage is TRBJ1-6; TRBD1 is the table's D call, not checked against the DNA. TRBV21-1 is marked as a pseudogene. This CDR3 spans 18 amino acids. The CDR3 loop is CASSSRDRVSSYNSPLHF. The DNA of the CDR3 is TGTGCCAGCAGCAGTCGGGACAGGGTGAGCTCCTATAATTCACCCCTCCACTTT.

The rearrangement links TRBV7-7 to TRBJ2-5, with a tentative D call TRBD2 (5 bases). The CDR3 spans 13 residues. Trimming pared 2 bases from V and 5 bases from J, leaving 9 bases between. CDR1 is SSHAT and CDR2 is FNYEAQ in the germline V gene (reference sequence). CDR3 nucleotide sequence: TGTGCCAGCAGCTTAAGTAGCGTCGAGACCCAGTACTTC. Translated, it gives CASSLSSVETQYF.

This CDR3 reads CASSPPTMGEAFF. CDR3 sequence (DNA): TGTGCCAGCAGCCCCCCGACAATGGGTGAAGCTTTCTTT. The chain links TRBV5-6 to TRBJ1-1; D gene unclear. V was pared by 4 bases and J by 7 bases, with 14 bases between. The germline V gene encodes CDR1 SGHDT and CDR2 YYEEEE. The CDR3 has 13 amino acids.

The chain is built from TRBV2 and TRBJ2-7; the match to TRBD2 covers 13 bases. Trimming took 6 bases from V and 0 from J; bases not matched to a gene: 8. This CDR3 is built from 17 residues. Germline V gene data show CDR1 as SNHLY and CDR2 as FYNNEI. Here the CDR3 DNA reads TGTGCCAGCAGGACCGGGACTAGCGGGGTCAGCTCCTACGAGCAGTACTTC. It is translated as CASRTGTSGVSSYEQYF.

This clone was picked up one time. CDR3 region: CASSPGVGQPQHF. CDR3 nucleotides: TGTGCCAGCAGCCCGGGGGTGGGTCAGCCCCAGCATTTT. The rearrangement links TRBV27 to TRBJ1-5, with a tentative D call TRBD1 (5 bases). This CDR3 comprises 13 residues. Germline loops: CDR1 MNHEY, CDR2 SMNVEV (reference sequence). V was pared by 6 bases and J by 6 bases, with 12 bases between.

The chain uses TRBV6-1 and TRBJ2-3; no reliable D call. CDR3 length: 12 amino acids. V shed 6 bases and J shed 5 bases, with 9 bases lying between them. The germline gives CDR1 MNHNS, CDR2 SASEGT. This CDR3 reads CASRRSGDTQYF. The CDR3 nucleotides read TGTGCCAGCAGACGATCGGGAGATACGCAGTATTTT.

The table lists this clone with a few counts. This chain connects TRBV11-2 to TRBJ1-5, with D perhaps TRBD1 (5 bases). The CDR3 covers 15 residues. With 3 bases removed from V and 0 bases from J, the gap between germline ends came to 9 bases. CDR1 and CDR2 (germline): SGHAT, FQNNGV. This CDR3 reads CASSLTENSNQPQHF. CDR3 DNA: TGTGCCAGCAGCTTGACAGAAAATAGCAATCAGCCCCAGCATTTT.

This chain links TRBV5-1 with TRBJ2-7; D might be TRBD1 (7 bases). Germline V gene sequence: CDR1 SGHRS, CDR2 YFSETQ. Trimming took 2 bases from V and 2 from J, leaving 17 bases between them. This CDR3 is built from 16 residues. The CDR3 DNA reads as TGCGCCAGCAGCTTCGGTGGGGGGACAGATACCTACGAGCAGTACTTC. Protein product: CASSFGGGTDTYEQYF.

J is TRBJ1-2 and V is TRBV19, with 10 nucleotides matching TRBD1. Unmatched junction bases numbered 6, after V lost 4 bases and J lost 4 bases. The CDR3 consists of 15 residues. Looked up from germline, CDR1 is LNHDA and CDR2 is SQIVND (reference sequence). CDR3: CASSTDRGRRYGYTF. CDR3 sequence (DNA): TGTGCCAGTAGTACCGACAGGGGGCGCCGCTATGGCTACACCTTC.

The rearrangement links TRBV19 to TRBJ1-6, with D uncertain. Per the germline V gene, CDR1 is LNHDA and CDR2 is SQIVND (reference sequence). The V and J ends lost 3 bases and 8 bases respectively, with 14 bases between them. There are 15 residues in the CDR3. The CDR3 loop reads CASSISRPYDSPLHF. CDR3 coding DNA: TGTGCCAGTAGTATCAGCAGGCCATACGATTCACCCCTCCACTTT.

The chain carries TRBV4-1 and TRBJ2-5; 8 bases are a match to TRBD1. With V trimmed by 3 bases and J by 2 bases, 2 bases remained unmatched. This CDR3 region has 14 residues. In germline, CDR1 is MGHRA, CDR2 YSYEKL. Here the CDR3 DNA reads TGCGCCAGCAGCCACGGACAGGGTCAAGAGACCCAGTACTTC. Amino acids: CASSHGQGQETQYF.

The V and J genes are TRBV6-5 and TRBJ2-7; TRBD1 matches 9 bases. After removal of 4 bases from V and 1 base from J, the junction contained 2 bases not matched to a gene. From germline, CDR1 is MNHEY and CDR2 SVGAGI. The CDR3 is made up of 14 amino acids. CDR3: CASSWDRESYEQYF. CDR3 sequence (DNA): TGTGCCAGCAGTTGGGACAGGGAGTCCTACGAGCAGTACTTC.

This chain links TRBV4-1 with TRBJ1-6; D gene ambiguous. The V and J ends lost 1 base and 3 bases respectively, with 19 bases between them. CDR3 size: 19 residues. Germline lookup yields CDR1 MGHRA and CDR2 YSYEKL. As DNA, the CDR3 is TGCGCCAGCAGCCAAGGGAGTATCGGAAGCGTGGACTATAATTCACCCCTCCACTTT. It specifies CASSQGSIGSVDYNSPLHF.

The chain employs TRBV7-9 and TRBJ1-6; D may be TRBD1 (5 bases). The CDR3 length is 14 residues. Trimming removed 5 bases at V and 8 bases at J, with 13 bases between. Germline loops: CDR1 SEHNR, CDR2 FQNEAQ (reference sequence). CDR3 nucleotides: TGTGCCAGCAGCCCTCAGGGTGGAGATTCACCCCTCCACTTT. Its translation is CASSPQGGDSPLHF.